The sequence of this TCR beta chain was determined in a study of T cells in Graves' hyperthyroidism and ophthalmopathy. Study context: Upon initial diagnosis and before any treatment, peripheral blood was collected.

Amplification yielded TCR beta CDR3 regions, with RNA transcripts as the source. HTBI primers were used for first-round RT-PCR of the TCR CDR3. TCRdb called the multiplex PCR reads again in MiXCR, with one record for every CDR3 protein. The repertoire holds approximately 510,000 distinct CDR3 sequences, roughly 20% seen once, with 26% in the top ten. The V segment lost 5 bases and the J segment 10 bases; nucleotides outside the gene matches: 5. CDR1 and CDR2 from the germline V gene are SGHDN and FVKESK. This CDR3 spans 14 amino acids. Around 9.8 ml fresh peripheral blood yielded the PBMCs. Study results and caveats: Appearing also in blood were most of the thyroid clonotypes expanded above 0.001. With a median lead of around 5.9 months before onset, the model predicted ophthalmopathy.

This clonotype appeared a few times. Its target is not known. The rearrangement uses TRBV14 and TRBJ1-6, with 10 bases that match TRBD1. This TCR derives from a man aged 18 to 35 with Graves' hyperthyroidism. Sequenced input: blood. CDR3 region: CASSAGQGGSPLHF. CDR3 nucleotides: TGTGCCAGCAGCGCTGGACAGGGGGGGTCACCCCTCCACTTT.